This T cell receptor beta chain was observed in a study of tumor-infiltrating lymphocytes in primary liver carcinoma. Starting material of around 460 ng total RNA yielded TCR beta cDNA via a constant-region primer. Libraries covering TCR beta were generated through three nested multiplex PCR rounds (using a slightly modified ARM-PCR). For approximately 9 cycles apiece, the opening two PCR rounds ran with TRBV1-TRBV30 forward primers and a C-beta reverse primer. TCRdb re-called the multiplex PCR reads through MiXCR, storing one row per CDR3 protein. The data show some 200,000 distinct CDR3 sequences, with roughly two thirds seen just once and approximately 6.5% held by the top ten. In its sample, this clonotype was seen once. At one end, the junction sequence differs from germline, possibly due to a read error. Researchers drew blood RNA from unsorted whole blood and extracted germline DNA as well.

The CDR3 covers 14 residues. Germline CDR1 and CDR2: MDHEN and SYDVKM. The genes are TRBV28 and TRBJ2-7, with 7 bases that match TRBD2. This clonotype was sampled from a woman aged 60-75 years with primary liver carcinoma and hepatitis B virus infection. The sample comprised peripheral blood. The CDR3 DNA sequence: TGTACCAGCAGTCCCTGGGGAGGGTCTGGCGAGCAGTACTTC. Its protein is CTSSPWGGSGEQYF.